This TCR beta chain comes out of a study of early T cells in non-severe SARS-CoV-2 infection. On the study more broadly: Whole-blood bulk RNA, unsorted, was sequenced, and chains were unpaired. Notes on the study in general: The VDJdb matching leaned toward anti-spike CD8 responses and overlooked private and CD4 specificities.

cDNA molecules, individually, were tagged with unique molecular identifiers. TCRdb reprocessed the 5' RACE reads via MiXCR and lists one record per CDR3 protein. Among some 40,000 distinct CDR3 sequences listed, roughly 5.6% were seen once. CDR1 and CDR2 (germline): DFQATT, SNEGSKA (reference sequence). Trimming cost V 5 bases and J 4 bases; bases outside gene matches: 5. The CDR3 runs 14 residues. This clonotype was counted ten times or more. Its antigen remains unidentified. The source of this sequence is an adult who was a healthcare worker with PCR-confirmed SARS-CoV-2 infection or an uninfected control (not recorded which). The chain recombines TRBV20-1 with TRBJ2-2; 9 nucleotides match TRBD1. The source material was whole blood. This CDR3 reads CSARDRVGTGELFF. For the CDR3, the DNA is TGCAGTGCTCGGGACAGGGTGGGCACCGGGGAGCTGTTTTTT.